The rows below give T cell receptor beta chains drawn from one sample of a study of CD8 T cells in Susac syndrome. TCRdb reprocessed the immunoSEQ multiplex PCR reads with MiXCR, giving one entry per CDR3 protein. The data contain about 160,000 distinct CDR3 sequences, around 94% of them singletons. The specimen sequenced was CD4+ T cells from PBMCs. Receptors were obtained from a human donor with multiple sclerosis. Both conserved end residues are part of each CDR3. The D gene is left open where the match is weak. For some rows the clone size is stated as once, few or many, or as a class when expanded; others skip it.

TRBV11-3,NA,NA,TRBJ2-5,TGTGCCAGCAGCTTAGGTCTCGGGACCCAGTACTTC,CASSLGLGTQYF
TRBV6-5,NA,NA,TRBJ1-2,TGTGCCAGCAGTTACCCCGGGCGAGGCTACACCTTC,CASSYPGRGYTF
TRBV7-8,NA,NA,TRBJ1-5,TGTGCCAGCAGCTTACTCCAGCAAACTAATCAGCCCCAGCATTTT,CASSLLQQTNQPQHF
TRBV15,NA,NA,TRBJ1-5,TGTGCCACCACCTCGGGGCATTTGAATCAGCCCCAGCATTTT,CATTSGHLNQPQHF
TRBV6-5,NA,TRBD1,TRBJ1-5,TGTGCCAGCAGAACTGGACAGGGGAGCAATCAGCCCCAGCATTTT,CASRTGQGSNQPQHF
TRBV12-3/TRBV12-4,NA,NA,TRBJ2-7,TGTGCCAGCAGCGGACAGCAGCCCCTTTACGAGCAGTACTTC,CASSGQQPLYEQYF
TRBV7-2,NA,TRBD1,TRBJ1-2,TGTGCCAGCAGCTTACTTGGCAGGGGGGGGTCTAACTACACCTTC,CASSLLGRGGSNYTF
TRBV12-3/TRBV12-4,NA,NA,TRBJ2-3,TGTGCCAGCAGTCCCAGGATAGGAACAGATACGCAGTATTTT,CASSPRIGTDTQYF
TRBV30,NA,TRBD2,TRBJ2-1,TGTGCCTGGAGTTTTAGTGGGGGAGGGAAAAGCTCCTACAATGAGCAGTTCTTC,CAWSFSGGGKSSYNEQFF
TRBV19,NA,NA,TRBJ2-1,TGTGCCAGTAGTGCCCATCGCGGCCAGGGGAATGAGCAGTTCTTC,CASSAHRGQGNEQFF
TRBV7-9,NA,TRBD2,TRBJ2-7,TGTGCCAGCAGCTTGGCGGGAGTGTACGAGCAGTACTTC,CASSLAGVYEQYF
TRBV10-3,NA,NA,TRBJ1-1,TGTGCCATCAGTGAGTCGGCAGCGAACACTGAAGCTTTCTTT,CAISESAANTEAFF
TRBV18,NA,TRBD1,TRBJ2-7,TGTGCCAGCTCATTTTGGGGCCCGGGACAGATCTACGAGCAGTACTTC,CASSFWGPGQIYEQYF
TRBV24-1,NA,NA,TRBJ2-2,TGTGCCACCGAGGGACGGATCAACACCGGGGAGCTGTTTTTT,CATEGRINTGELFF
TRBV9,NA,NA,TRBJ2-2,TGTGCCAGCAGCCCCAGCAGTAGGGCCACCGGGGAGCTGTTTTTT,CASSPSSRATGELFF
TRBV4-2,NA,TRBD1,TRBJ1-1,TGTGCCAGCAGCCGGAGCTCCGGGACAGGGGGCGAAGACACTGAAGCTTTCTTT,CASSRSSGTGGEDTEAFF
TRBV5-6,NA,TRBD1,TRBJ2-7,TGTGCCAGCAACTTATTGGACAGGGGAGACGAGCAGTACTTC,CASNLLDRGDEQYF
TRBV15,NA,NA,TRBJ2-7,TGTGCCACCAGCAGAGGGACCCATTACGAGCAGTACTTC,CATSRGTHYEQYF
TRBV3-1,NA,NA,TRBJ1-2,TGTGCCAGCACGTTAAGGGCTACAGGGTCTCCATATGGCTACACCTTC,CASTLRATGSPYGYTF
TRBV7-8,NA,NA,TRBJ2-7,TGTGCCAGCAGCTTAGAGGGATCTTTCGAGCAGTACTTC,CASSLEGSFEQYF
TRBV28,NA,NA,TRBJ2-7,TGTGCCAGCAGGGCACAAACCTACGAGCAGTACTTC,CASRAQTYEQYF
TRBV15,NA,NA,TRBJ1-1,TGTGCCACCAGCAGAGATCCGTTAATAGGAGGCACTGAAGCTTTCTTT,CATSRDPLIGGTEAFF
TRBV29-1,NA,TRBD1,TRBJ1-1,TGCAGCGCAGACAGGGGAGGGATCACTGAAGCTTTCTTT,CSADRGGITEAFF
TRBV7-9,NA,NA,TRBJ2-1,TGTGCCAGCAGCTTGAGGCTTTTTGATTGGGACAATGAGCAGTTCTTC,CASSLRLFDWDNEQFF
TRBV2,NA,TRBD2,TRBJ2-2,TGTGCCAGCATGGGACTAGCTGTGTTGGCCGGGGAGCTGTTTTTT,CASMGLAVLAGELFF
TRBV30,NA,TRBD1,TRBJ2-3,TGTGCCTGGAAAGGACCGGACAGGGGGACAGATACGCAGTATTTT,CAWKGPDRGTDTQYF
TRBV12-3/TRBV12-4,NA,NA,TRBJ2-1,TGTGCCAGCGGACTTCTCATTGCGTGGGCCCCCTACAATGAGCAGTTCTTC,CASGLLIAWAPYNEQFF
TRBV7-3,NA,TRBD1,TRBJ2-1,TGTGCCAGCAGCCAGGCGGGACAGGGGACTGAGCAGTTCTTC,CASSQAGQGTEQFF
TRBV9,NA,NA,TRBJ1-5,TGTGCCAGCAGTAGGGAGGGGCATAGCAATCAGCCCCAGCATTTT,CASSREGHSNQPQHF
TRBV6-1,NA,NA,TRBJ2-5,TGTGCCAGCAGTGAGCTTGTGGGGCAGGACATCCCAGAGACCCAGTACTTC,CASSELVGQDIPETQYF
TRBV21-1,NA,NA,TRBJ2-1,TGTGCCAGCAGCAACGATCCGGGGCCCAGATACAATGAGCAGTTCTTC,CASSNDPGPRYNEQFF
TRBV12-3/TRBV12-4,few,TRBD1,TRBJ1-5,TGTGCCAGCAGTTTGACAGGGCGTCAGCCCCAGCATTTT,CASSLTGRQPQHF
TRBV10-2,NA,NA,TRBJ1-4,TGCGCCAGCAGTGAGTCCGCCGGTATACAGAAACTGTTTTTT,CASSESAGIQKLFF
TRBV2,NA,NA,TRBJ2-4,TGTGCCAGCAGTGAACTGGGCCCAGCCAAAAACATTCAGTACTTC,CASSELGPAKNIQYF
TRBV20-1,once,NA,TRBJ2-1,TGCAGTGCTAGACAGACCAATGAGCAGTTCTTC,CSARQTNEQFF
TRBV7-9,NA,NA,TRBJ1-2,TGTGCCAGCAGCTACCGGGAAACTAACTATGGCTACACCTTC,CASSYRETNYGYTF
TRBV6-5,NA,TRBD1,TRBJ1-1,TGTGCCAGCAGTTACTTTGGGACAGGGAACACTGAAGCTTTCTTT,CASSYFGTGNTEAFF
TRBV30,NA,TRBD1,TRBJ2-7,TGTGCCTGGAGGGTCGCGGGACAGGGCTACGAGCAGTACTTC,CAWRVAGQGYEQYF
TRBV5-4,NA,TRBD1,TRBJ2-7,TGTGCCAGCAGCCCCACAGGGGGAGAGACCGAGCAGTACTTC,CASSPTGGETEQYF
TRBV27,once,NA,TRBJ2-3,TGTGCCAGCAGTCTCACTAGGGTGGGGAATACGCAGTATTTT,CASSLTRVGNTQYF
TRBV4-3,NA,TRBD1,TRBJ1-4,TGCGCCAGCAGCCAAGGCCAGGGGGGAGCGGAAAAACTGTTTTTT,CASSQGQGGAEKLFF
TRBV19,NA,NA,TRBJ1-5,TGTGCCAGTGGCAGGAGGGAGGATCAGCCCCAGCATTTT,CASGRREDQPQHF
TRBV6-1,NA,NA,TRBJ2-2,TGTGCCAGCAGTCCCCAGACCGGGGAGCTGTTTTTT,CASSPQTGELFF
TRBV2,NA,TRBD1,TRBJ2-7,TGTGCCAGCAGACAACAGGGGACCCCCTACGAGCAGTACTTC,CASRQQGTPYEQYF
TRBV6-6,once,TRBD2,TRBJ2-7,TGTGCCAGCAGGACCGGGACTAGCGGCTCCTACGAGCAGTACTTC,CASRTGTSGSYEQYF
TRBV4-3,NA,NA,TRBJ2-1,TGCGCCAGCAGCCTCGACTTGCTTAGGGATGAGCAGTTCTTC,CASSLDLLRDEQFF
TRBV27,NA,NA,TRBJ2-7,TGTGCCAGCAGTTTTAGTTCGAACTCCTACGAGCAGTACTTC,CASSFSSNSYEQYF
TRBV5-1,NA,NA,TRBJ1-3,TGCGCCAGCAGCTTGGCCGGGTCAGTTGGAGGAAACACCATATATTTT,CASSLAGSVGGNTIYF
TRBV30,NA,NA,TRBJ1-4,TGTGCCTGGAGCCCCCAGGGGGAAAAACTGTTTTTT,CAWSPQGEKLFF
TRBV4-3,NA,NA,TRBJ2-5,TGCGCCAGCAGCCAAGCAAAGGCTGGGGCCCAGTACTTC,CASSQAKAGAQYF
TRBV7-7,NA,NA,TRBJ1-1,TGTGCCAGCAGCCCAGACTGGGGCACTGAAGCTTTCTTT,CASSPDWGTEAFF
TRBV20-1,NA,TRBD2,TRBJ2-3,TGCAGTGCTAGAGATCCTTATGGGACTAGCGGCACAGATACGCAGTATTTT,CSARDPYGTSGTDTQYF
TRBV10-2,NA,NA,TRBJ1-2,TGCGCCAGCAGTGATAACCGGAACTATGGCTACACCTTC,CASSDNRNYGYTF
TRBV15,once,NA,TRBJ2-6,TGTGCCACCAGCAGAAGCCCGGGAACGAGCTCTGGGGCCAACGTCCTGACTTTC,CATSRSPGTSSGANVLTF
TRBV12-3/TRBV12-4,NA,NA,TRBJ2-7,TGTGCCAGCAGTTTGGCCGGTTACGAGCAGTACTTC,CASSLAGYEQYF